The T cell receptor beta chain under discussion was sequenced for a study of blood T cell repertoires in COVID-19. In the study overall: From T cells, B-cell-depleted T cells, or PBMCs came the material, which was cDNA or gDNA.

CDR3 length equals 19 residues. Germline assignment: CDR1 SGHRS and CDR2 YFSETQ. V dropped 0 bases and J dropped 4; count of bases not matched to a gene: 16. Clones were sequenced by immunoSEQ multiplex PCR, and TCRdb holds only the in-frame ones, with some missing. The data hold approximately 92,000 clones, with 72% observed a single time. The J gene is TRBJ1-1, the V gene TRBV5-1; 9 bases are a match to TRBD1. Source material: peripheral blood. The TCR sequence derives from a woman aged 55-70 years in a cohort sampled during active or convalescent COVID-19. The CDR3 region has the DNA TGCGCCAGCAGCTTGGCCGGGGGACAGGGTGAGCCTGGGGGCACTGAAGCTTTCTTT. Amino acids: CASSLAGGQGEPGGTEAFF.